This T cell receptor beta chain was sequenced for a study of tumor-infiltrating lymphocytes in glioblastoma multiforme. This clonotype has at least ten counts. Germline V CDR1 and CDR2: SGHVS, FQNEAQ. The V end lost 5 bases, the J end lost 3 bases, and 14 bases lay between the germline ends. The CDR3 extends over 15 amino acids. Multiple V-beta primers and a C-beta primer amplified TCRB from RNA. One entry per CDR3 protein, called by TCRdb with MiXCR from the multiplex PCR reads. The table records 13,000 to 15,000 distinct CDR3 sequences, 65% to 80% of them present only once. This chain links TRBV7-8 with TRBJ2-1; TRBD2 might be the D (6 bases). This clonotype was obtained from a male donor with glioblastoma. The sequenced sample was brain tumor tissue. The CDR3 reads CASSQKFGGYNEQFF. In DNA, the CDR3 is TGTGCCAGCAGCCAGAAGTTCGGGGGCTACAATGAGCAGTTCTTC.